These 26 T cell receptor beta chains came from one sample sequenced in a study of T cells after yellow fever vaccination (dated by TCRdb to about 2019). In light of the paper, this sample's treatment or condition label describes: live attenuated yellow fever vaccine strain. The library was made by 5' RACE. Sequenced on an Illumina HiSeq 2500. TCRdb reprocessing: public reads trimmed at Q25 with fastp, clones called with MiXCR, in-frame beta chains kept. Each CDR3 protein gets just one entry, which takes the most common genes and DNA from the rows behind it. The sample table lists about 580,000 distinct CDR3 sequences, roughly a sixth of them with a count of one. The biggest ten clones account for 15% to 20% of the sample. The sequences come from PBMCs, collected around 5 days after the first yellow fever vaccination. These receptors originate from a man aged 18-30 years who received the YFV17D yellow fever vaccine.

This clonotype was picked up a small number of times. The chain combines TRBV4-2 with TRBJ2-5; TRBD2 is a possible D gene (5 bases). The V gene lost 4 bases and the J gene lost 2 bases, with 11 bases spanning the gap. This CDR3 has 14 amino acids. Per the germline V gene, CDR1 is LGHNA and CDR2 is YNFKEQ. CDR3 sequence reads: CASSPGLIQETQYF. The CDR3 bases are TGTGCCAGCAGCCCAGGACTCATTCAAGAGACCCAGTACTTC.

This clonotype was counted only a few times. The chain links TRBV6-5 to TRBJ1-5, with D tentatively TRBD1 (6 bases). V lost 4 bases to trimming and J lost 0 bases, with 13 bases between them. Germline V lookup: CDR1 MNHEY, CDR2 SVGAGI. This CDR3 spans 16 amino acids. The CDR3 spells CASSSAGDHSNQPQHF. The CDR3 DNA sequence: TGTGCCAGCAGTTCCGCAGGGGACCATAGCAATCAGCCCCAGCATTTT.

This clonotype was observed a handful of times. The CDR3 region has the DNA TGTGCCAGCAGCGTAGAGTCAGGCACCTACTCTGGAAACACCATATATTTT. This sequence encodes CASSVESGTYSGNTIYF. This rearrangement joins TRBV9 to TRBJ1-3; unclear D gene. CDR3 size: 17 residues. V dropped 0 bases and J dropped 0 bases, with 13 bases sitting between them. The germline V gene encodes CDR1 SGDLS and CDR2 YYNGEE.

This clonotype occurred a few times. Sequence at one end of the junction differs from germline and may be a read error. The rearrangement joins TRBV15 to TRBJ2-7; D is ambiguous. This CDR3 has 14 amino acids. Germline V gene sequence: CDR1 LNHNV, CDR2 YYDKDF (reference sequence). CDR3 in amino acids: CATSRDTHSYEQYF. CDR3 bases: TGTGCCACCAGCCGAGATACTCACTCCTACGAGCAGTACTTC.

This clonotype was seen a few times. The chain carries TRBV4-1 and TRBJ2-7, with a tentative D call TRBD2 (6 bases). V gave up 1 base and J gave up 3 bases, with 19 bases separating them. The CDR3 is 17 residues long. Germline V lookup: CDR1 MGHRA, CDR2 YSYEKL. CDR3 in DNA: TGCGCCAGCAGCCAAGTTGCGGGGCCTCCTCGGGTCTACGAGCAGTACGTC. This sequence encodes CASSQVAGPPRVYEQYV.

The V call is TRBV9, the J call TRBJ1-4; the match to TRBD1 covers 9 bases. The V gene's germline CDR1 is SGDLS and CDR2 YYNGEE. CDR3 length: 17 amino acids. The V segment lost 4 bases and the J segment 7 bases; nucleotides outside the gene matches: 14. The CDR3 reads CASSMTGTGWGSEKLFF. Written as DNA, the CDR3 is TGTGCCAGCAGCATGACCGGGACAGGGTGGGGAAGTGAAAAACTGTTTTTT.

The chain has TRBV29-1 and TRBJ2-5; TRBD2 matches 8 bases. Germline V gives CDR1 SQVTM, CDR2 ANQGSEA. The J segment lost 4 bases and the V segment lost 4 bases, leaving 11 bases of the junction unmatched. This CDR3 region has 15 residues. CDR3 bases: TGCAGCGTTGGAATTTCCGGGGGGGCCGGAGAGACCCAGTACTTC. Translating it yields CSVGISGGAGETQYF.

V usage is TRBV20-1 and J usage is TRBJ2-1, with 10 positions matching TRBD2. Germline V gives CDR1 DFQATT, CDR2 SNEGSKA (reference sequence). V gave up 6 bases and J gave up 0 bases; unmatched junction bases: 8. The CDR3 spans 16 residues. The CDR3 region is CSASSGGRYSYNEQFF. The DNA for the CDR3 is TGCAGTGCCAGTAGCGGGGGGCGGTACTCCTACAATGAGCAGTTCTTC.

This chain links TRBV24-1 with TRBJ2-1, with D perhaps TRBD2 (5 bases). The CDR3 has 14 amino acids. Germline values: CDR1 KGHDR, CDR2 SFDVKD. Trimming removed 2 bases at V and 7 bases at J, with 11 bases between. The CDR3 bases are TGTGCCACCAGTGATTCTTGGACTGGAAATGAGCAGTTCTTC. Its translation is CATSDSWTGNEQFF.

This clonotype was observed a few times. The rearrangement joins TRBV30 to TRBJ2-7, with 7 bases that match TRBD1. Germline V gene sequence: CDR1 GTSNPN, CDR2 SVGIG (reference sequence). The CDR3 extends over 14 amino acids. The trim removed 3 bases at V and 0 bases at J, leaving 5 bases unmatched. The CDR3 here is CAWSGTVLSYEQYF. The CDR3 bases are TGTGCCTGGAGCGGGACAGTCCTCTCCTACGAGCAGTACTTC.

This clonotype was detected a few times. The CDR3 sequence: CASSAGQLTAEGLFF. CDR3 nucleotide sequence: TGTGCCAGCAGCGCCGGACAGCTGACTGCTGAGGGGCTGTTTTTT. V gene TRBV9 combines with J gene TRBJ1-4, with D maybe TRBD1 (6 bases). The germline CDR1 and CDR2 sequences are SGDLS and YYNGEE. The CDR3 runs 15 residues. The ends were cut back, 3 bases at V and 14 bases at J, with 23 bases in the middle.

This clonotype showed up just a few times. The chain's CDR3 is CASDTGGASYEQYV. The CDR3 nucleotides read TGTGCCAGTGACACAGGGGGTGCCTCCTACGAGCAGTACGTC. The V and J genes are TRBV28 and TRBJ2-7; 8 nucleotides line up with TRBD1. Looked up from germline, CDR1 is MDHEN and CDR2 is SYDVKM. V trimming: 9 bases; J trimming: 0 bases; junction bases outside the gene matches: 7. The CDR3 length is 14 residues.

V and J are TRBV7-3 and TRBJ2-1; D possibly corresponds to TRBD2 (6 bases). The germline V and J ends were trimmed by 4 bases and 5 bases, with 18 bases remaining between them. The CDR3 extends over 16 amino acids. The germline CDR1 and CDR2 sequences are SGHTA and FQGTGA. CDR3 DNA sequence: TGTGCCAGCAGCTCTGCCTCGGGACTCTATAACAATGAGCAGTTCTTC. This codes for CASSSASGLYNNEQFF.

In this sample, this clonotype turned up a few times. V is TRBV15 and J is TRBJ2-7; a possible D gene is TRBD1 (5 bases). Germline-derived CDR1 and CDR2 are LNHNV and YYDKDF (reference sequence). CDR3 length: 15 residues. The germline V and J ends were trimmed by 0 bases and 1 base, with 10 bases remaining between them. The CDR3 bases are TGTGCCACCAGCAGAGACAGGGTGGGGTCCTACGAGCAGTACGTC. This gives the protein CATSRDRVGSYEQYV.

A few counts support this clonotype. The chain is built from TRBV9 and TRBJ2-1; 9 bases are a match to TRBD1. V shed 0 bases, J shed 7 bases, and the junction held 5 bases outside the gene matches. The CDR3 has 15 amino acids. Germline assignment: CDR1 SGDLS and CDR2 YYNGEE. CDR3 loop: CASSVVGQGWNEQFF. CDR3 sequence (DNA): TGTGCCAGCAGCGTAGTGGGACAGGGATGGAATGAGCAGTTCTTC.

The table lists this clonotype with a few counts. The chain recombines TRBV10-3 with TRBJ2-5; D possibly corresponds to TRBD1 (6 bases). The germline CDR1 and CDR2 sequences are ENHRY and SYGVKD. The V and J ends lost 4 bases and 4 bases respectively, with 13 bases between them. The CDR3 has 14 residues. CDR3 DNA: TGTGCCATCAGTGTGCACCCCAGGGGAGAGACCCAGTACTTC. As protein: CAISVHPRGETQYF.

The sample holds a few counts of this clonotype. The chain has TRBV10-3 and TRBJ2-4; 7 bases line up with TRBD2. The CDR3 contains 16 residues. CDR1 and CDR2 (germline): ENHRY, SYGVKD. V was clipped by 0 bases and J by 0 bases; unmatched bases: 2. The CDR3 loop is CAISESGGGAKNIQYF. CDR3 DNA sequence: TGTGCCATCAGTGAGTCAGGCGGGGGAGCCAAAAACATTCAGTACTTC.

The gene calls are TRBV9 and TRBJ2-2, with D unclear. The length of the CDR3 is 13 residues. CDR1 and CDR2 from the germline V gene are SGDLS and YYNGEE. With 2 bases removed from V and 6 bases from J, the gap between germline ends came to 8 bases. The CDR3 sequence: CASSVQSAGELFF. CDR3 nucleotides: TGTGCCAGCAGCGTTCAATCCGCCGGGGAGCTGTTTTTT.

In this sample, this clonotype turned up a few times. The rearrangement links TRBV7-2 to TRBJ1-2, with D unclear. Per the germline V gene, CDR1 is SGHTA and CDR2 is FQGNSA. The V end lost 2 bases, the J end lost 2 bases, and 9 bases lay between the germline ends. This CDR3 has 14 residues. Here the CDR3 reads CASSLNQENYGYTF. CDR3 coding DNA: TGTGCCAGCAGCTTAAATCAGGAGAACTATGGCTACACCTTC.

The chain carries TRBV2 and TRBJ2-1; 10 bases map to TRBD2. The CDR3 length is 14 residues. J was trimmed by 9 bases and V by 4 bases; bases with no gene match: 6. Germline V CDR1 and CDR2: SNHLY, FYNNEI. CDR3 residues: CASSVSGGTFEQFF. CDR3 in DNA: TGTGCCAGCAGTGTTAGCGGGGGGACCTTTGAGCAGTTCTTC. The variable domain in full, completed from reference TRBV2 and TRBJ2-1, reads EPEVTQTPSHQVTQMGQEVILRCVPISNHLYFYWYRQILGQKVEFLVSFYNNEISEKSEIFDDQFSVERPDGSNFTLKIRSTKLEDSAMYFCASSVSGGTFEQFFGPGTRLTVL.

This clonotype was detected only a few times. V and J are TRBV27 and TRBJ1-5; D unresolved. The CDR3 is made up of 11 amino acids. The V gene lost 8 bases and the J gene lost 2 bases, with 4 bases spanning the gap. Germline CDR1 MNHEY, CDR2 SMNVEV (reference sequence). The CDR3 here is CASGGNQPQHF. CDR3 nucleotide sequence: TGTGCCAGCGGGGGCAATCAGCCCCAGCATTTT.

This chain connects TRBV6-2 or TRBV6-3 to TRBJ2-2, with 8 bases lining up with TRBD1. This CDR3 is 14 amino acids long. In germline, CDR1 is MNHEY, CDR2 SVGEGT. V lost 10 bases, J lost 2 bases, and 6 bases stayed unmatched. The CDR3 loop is CATGQGINTGELFF. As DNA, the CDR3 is TGTGCCACCGGACAGGGTATCAACACCGGGGAGCTGTTTTTT.

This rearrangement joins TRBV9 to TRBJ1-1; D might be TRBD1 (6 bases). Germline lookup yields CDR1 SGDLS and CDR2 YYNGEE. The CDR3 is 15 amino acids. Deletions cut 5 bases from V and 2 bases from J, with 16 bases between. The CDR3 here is CASSFGPQGNTEAFF. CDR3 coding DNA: TGTGCCAGCAGTTTTGGCCCACAGGGAAACACTGAAGCTTTCTTT.

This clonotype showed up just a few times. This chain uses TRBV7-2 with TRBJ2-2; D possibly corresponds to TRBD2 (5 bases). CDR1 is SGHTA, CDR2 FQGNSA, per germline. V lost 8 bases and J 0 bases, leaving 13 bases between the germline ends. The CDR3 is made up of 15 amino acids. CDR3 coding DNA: TGTGCCAGCTTATCCGCGGGCTCGAACACCGGGGAGCTGTTTTTT. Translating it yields CASLSAGSNTGELFF.

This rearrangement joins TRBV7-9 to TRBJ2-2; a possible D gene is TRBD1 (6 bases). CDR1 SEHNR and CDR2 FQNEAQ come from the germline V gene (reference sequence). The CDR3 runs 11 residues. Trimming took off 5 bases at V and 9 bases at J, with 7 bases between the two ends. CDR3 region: CASSRDRELFF. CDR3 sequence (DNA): TGTGCCAGCAGCCGGGACAGGGAGCTGTTTTTT.

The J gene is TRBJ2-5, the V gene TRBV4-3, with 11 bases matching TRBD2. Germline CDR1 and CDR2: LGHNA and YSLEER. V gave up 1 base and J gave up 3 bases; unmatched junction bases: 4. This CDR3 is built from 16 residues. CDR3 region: CASSQVLTSGEETQYF. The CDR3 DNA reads TGCGCCAGCAGCCAAGTCTTGACTAGCGGGGAAGAGACCCAGTACTTC.